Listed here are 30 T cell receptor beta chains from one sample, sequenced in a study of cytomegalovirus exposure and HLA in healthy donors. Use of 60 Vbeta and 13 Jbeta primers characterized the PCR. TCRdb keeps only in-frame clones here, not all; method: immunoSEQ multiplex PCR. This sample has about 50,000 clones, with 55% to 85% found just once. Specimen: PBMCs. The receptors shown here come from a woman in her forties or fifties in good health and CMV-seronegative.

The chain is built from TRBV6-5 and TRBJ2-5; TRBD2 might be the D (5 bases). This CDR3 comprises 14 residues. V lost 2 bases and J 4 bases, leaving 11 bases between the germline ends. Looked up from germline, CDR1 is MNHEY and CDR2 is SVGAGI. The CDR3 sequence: CASSYGGLLETQYF. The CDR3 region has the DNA TGTGCCAGCAGTTACGGAGGTCTCCTAGAGACCCAGTACTTC.

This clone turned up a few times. The CDR3 loop is CATARGNNQPQHF. CDR3 DNA sequence: TGTGCCACCGCCAGGGGCAACAATCAGCCCCAGCATTTT. The J gene is TRBJ1-5, the V gene TRBV19; a weak D match, TRBD1 (6 bases). CDR1 is LNHDA, CDR2 SQIVND, per germline (reference sequence). This CDR3 region has 13 residues. Deletions cut 10 bases from V and 3 bases from J, with 13 bases between.

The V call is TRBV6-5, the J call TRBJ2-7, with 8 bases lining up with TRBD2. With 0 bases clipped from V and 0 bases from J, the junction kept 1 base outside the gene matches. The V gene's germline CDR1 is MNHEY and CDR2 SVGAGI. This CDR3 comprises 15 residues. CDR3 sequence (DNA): TGTGCCAGCAGTTACTCGCTAGCGGGCTCCTACGAGCAGTACTTC. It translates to CASSYSLAGSYEQYF.

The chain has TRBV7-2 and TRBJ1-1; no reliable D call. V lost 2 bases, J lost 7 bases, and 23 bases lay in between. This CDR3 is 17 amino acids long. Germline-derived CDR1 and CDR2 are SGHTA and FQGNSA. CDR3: CASSLLARIVGRGEAFF. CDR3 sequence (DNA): TGTGCCAGCAGCTTACTGGCAAGGATCGTTGGTAGAGGTGAAGCTTTCTTT.

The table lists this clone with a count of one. CDR3 loop: CASSLDGGNNQPQHF. CDR3 bases: TGTGCCAGCAGCTTAGATGGCGGAAACAATCAGCCCCAGCATTTT. The V call is TRBV7-2, the J call TRBJ1-5; the D is unclear. Trimming pared 1 base from V and 3 bases from J, leaving 10 bases between. Germline V gene lookup returns CDR1 SGHTA and CDR2 FQGNSA. CDR3 length: 15 residues.

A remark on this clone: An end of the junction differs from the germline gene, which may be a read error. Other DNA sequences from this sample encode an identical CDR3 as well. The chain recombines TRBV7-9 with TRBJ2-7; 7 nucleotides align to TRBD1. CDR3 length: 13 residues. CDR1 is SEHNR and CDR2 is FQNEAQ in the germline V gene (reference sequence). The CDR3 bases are TGCGCCAGCAGCTTATTGACAGGGTACGAGCAGTACTTC. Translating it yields CASSLLTGYEQYF.

CDR3 sequence: CASSLGQTGEQYF. CDR3 sequence (DNA): TGTGCCAGCAGCCTTGGACAGACAGGGGAGCAGTACTTC. The chain joins TRBV7-2 to TRBJ2-7; 7 nucleotides line up with TRBD1. The CDR3 is 13 residues long. The V gene's germline CDR1 is SGHTA and CDR2 FQGNSA. Losses at the gene ends were 5 bases for V and 7 bases for J; bases not matched to a gene: 8.

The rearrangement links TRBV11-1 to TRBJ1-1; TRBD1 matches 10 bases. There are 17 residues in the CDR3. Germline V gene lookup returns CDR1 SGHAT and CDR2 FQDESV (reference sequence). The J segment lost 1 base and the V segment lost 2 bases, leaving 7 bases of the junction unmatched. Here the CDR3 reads CASSLTGTGVSNTEAFF. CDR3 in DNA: TGTGCCAGCAGCTTAACGGGGACAGGGGTTTCGAACACTGAAGCTTTCTTT. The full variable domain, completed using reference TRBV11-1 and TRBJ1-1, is EAEVAQSPRYKITEKSQAVAFWCDPISGHATLYWYRQILGQGPELLVQFQDESVVDDSQLPKDRFSAERLKGVDSTLKIQPAELGDSAMYLCASSLTGTGVSNTEAFFGQGTRLTVV.

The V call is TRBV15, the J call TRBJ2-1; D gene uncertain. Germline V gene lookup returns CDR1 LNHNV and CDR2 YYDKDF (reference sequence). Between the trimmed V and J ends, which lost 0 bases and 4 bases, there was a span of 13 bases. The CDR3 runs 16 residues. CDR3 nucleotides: TGTGCCACCAGCAGAGATCTAGATACCGGATACAATGAGCAGTTCTTC. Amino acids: CATSRDLDTGYNEQFF.

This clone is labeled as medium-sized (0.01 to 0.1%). CDR3 sequence: CASSPRASKEKLFF. The CDR3 DNA reads as TGTGCCAGCAGCCCGAGGGCTTCGAAAGAAAAACTGTTTTTT. This chain joins TRBV14 and TRBJ1-4; D uncertain. Germline CDR1 reads SGHDN; CDR2 reads FVKESK. This CDR3 spans 14 amino acids. Trimming removed 4 bases at V and 8 bases at J, with 14 bases between.

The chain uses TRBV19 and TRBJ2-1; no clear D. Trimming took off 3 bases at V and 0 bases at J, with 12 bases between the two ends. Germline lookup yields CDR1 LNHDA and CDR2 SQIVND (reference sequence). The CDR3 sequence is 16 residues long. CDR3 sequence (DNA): TGTGCCAGTAGTATCGAGGCGTTGAGCTCCTACAATGAGCAGTTCTTC. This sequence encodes CASSIEALSSYNEQFF.

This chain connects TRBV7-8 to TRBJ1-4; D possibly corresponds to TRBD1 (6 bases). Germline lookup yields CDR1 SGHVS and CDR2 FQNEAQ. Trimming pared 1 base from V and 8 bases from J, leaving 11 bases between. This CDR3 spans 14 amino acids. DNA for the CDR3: TGTGCCAGCAGCTTAGGGACAGAGACAGAAAAACTGTTTTTT. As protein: CASSLGTETEKLFF. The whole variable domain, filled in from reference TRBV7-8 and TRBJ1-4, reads GAGVSQSPRYKVAKRGQDVALRCDPISGHVSLFWYQQALGQGPEFLTYFQNEAQLDKSGLPSDRFFAERPEGSVSTLKIQRTQQEDSAVYLCASSLGTETEKLFFGSGTQLSVL.

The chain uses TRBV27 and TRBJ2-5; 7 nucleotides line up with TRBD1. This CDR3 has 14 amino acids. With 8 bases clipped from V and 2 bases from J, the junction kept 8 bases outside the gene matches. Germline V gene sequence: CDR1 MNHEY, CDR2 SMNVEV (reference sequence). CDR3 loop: CASSRRQGQETQYF. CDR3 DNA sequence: TGTGCCAGCTCCCGTCGACAGGGTCAAGAGACCCAGTACTTC.

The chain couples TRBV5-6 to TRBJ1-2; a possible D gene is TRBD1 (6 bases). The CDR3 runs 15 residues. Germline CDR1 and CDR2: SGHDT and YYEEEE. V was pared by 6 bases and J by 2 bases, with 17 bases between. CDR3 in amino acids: CASNPLTGANYGYTF. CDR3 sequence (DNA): TGTGCCAGCAACCCCCTGACAGGCGCGAACTATGGCTACACCTTC.

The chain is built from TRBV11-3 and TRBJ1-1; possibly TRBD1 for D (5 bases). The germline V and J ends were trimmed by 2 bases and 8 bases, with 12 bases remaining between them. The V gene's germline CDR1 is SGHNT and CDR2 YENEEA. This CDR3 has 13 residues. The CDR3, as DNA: TGTGCCAGCAGCTTACGGTTCGACAGCGAAGCTTTCTTT. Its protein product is CASSLRFDSEAFF.

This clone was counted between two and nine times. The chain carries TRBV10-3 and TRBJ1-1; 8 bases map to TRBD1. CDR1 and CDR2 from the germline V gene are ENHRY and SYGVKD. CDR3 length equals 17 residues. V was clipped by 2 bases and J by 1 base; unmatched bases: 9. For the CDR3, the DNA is TGTGCCATCAGTGAGAGGCAGGGGGCAGGGGGGAACACTGAAGCTTTCTTT. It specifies CAISERQGAGGNTEAFF.

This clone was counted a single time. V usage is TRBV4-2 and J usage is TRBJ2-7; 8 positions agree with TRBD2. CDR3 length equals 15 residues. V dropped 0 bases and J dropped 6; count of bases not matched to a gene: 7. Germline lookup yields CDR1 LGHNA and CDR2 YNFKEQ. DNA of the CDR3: TGTGCCAGCAGCCAAGATAGCGGGGACTCCGCCGAGCAGTACTTC. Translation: CASSQDSGDSAEQYF.

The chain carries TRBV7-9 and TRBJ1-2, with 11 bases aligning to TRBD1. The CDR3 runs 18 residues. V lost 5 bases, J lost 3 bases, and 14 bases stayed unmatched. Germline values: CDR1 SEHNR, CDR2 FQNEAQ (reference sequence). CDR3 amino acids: CASSGRGWDRGSDYGYTF. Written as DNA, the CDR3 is TGTGCCAGCAGCGGAAGGGGGTGGGACAGGGGGTCAGACTATGGCTACACCTTC.

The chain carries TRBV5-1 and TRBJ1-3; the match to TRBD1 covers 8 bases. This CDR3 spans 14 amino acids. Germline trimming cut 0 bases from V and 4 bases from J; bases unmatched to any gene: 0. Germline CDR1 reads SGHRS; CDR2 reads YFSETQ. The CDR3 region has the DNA TGCGCCAGCAGCTTGGGACAGGGGGGAAACACCATATATTTT. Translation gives CASSLGQGGNTIYF.

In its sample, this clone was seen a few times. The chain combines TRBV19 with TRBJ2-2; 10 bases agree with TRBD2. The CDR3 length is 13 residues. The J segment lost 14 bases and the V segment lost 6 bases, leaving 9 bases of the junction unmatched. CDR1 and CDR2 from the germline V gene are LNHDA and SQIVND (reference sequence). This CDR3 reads CASRASGSSALFF. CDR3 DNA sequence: TGTGCCAGTAGGGCTAGCGGGAGTTCTGCACTGTTTTTT.

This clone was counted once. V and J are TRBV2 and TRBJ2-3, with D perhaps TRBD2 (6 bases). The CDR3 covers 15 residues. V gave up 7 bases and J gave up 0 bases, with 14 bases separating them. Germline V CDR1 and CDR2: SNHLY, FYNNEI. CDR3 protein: CASTVRESSTDTQYF. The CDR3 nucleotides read TGTGCCAGCACGGTCCGGGAGTCCAGCACAGATACGCAGTATTTT.

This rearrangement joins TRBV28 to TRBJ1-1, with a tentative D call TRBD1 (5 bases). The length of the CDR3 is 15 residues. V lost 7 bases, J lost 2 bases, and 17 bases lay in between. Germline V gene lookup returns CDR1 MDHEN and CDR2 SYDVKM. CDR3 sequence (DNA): TGTGCCAGCACGCAACCTCAGGGAGGAAACACTGAAGCTTTCTTT. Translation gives CASTQPQGGNTEAFF. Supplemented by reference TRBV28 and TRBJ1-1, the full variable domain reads DVKVTQSSRYLVKRTGEKVFLECVQDMDHENMFWYRQDPGLGLRLIYFSYDVKMKEKGDIPEGYSVSREKKERFSLILESASTNQTSMYLCASTQPQGGNTEAFFGQGTRLTVV.

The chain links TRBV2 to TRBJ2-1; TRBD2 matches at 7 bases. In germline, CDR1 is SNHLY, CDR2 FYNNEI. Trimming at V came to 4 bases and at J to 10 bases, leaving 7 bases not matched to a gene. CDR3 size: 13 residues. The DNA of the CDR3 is TGTGCCAGCAGTGGGGGGTTCGGGGGGGAGCAGTTCTTC. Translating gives CASSGGFGGEQFF.

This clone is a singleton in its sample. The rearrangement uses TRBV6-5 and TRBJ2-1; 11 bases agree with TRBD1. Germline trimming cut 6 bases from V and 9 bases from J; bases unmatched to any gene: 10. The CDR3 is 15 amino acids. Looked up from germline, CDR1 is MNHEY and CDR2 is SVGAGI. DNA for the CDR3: TGTGCCAGCAGGATGGGGGGGACAGGGGGTTTTGAGCAGTTCTTC. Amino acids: CASRMGGTGGFEQFF.

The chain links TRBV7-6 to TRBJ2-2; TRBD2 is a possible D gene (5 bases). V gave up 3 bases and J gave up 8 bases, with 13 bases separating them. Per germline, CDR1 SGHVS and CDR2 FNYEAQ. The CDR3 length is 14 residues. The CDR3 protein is CASSLLLDAGELFF. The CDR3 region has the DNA TGTGCCAGCAGCTTGCTACTAGATGCGGGGGAGCTGTTTTTT.

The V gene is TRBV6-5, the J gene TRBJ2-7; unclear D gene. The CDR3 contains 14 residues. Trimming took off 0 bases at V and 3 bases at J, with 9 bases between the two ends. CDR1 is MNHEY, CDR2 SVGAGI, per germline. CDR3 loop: CASSYSGDRYEQYF. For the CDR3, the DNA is TGTGCCAGCAGTTACTCGGGCGACCGCTACGAGCAGTACTTC.

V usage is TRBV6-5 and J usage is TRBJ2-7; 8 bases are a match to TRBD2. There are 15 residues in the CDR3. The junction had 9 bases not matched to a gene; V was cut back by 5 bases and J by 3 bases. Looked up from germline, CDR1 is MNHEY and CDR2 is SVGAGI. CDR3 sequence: CASSGRGGSYYEQYF. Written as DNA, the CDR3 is TGTGCCAGCAGTGGACGGGGGGGCTCATACTACGAGCAGTACTTC.

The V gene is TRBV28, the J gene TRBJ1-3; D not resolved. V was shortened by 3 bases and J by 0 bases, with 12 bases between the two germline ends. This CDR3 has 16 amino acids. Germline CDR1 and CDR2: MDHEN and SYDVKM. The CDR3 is CASSFSTRLSGNTIYF. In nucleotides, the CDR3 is TGTGCCAGCAGTTTCAGTACGCGGCTCTCTGGAAACACCATATATTTT.

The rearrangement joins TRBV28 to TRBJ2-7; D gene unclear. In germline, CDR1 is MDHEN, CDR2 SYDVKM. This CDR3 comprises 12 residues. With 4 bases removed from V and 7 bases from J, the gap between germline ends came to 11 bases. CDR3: CASSSVLVEQYF. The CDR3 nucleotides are TGTGCCAGCAGTTCCGTCCTCGTGGAGCAGTACTTC. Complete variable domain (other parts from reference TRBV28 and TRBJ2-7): DVKVTQSSRYLVKRTGEKVFLECVQDMDHENMFWYRQDPGLGLRLIYFSYDVKMKEKGDIPEGYSVSREKKERFSLILESASTNQTSMYLCASSSVLVEQYFGPGTRLTVT.

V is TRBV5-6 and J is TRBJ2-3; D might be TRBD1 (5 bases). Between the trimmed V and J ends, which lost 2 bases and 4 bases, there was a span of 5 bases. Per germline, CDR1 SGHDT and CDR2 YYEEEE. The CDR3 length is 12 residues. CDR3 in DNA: TGTGCCAGCAGCTTCAGGGCAGATACGCAGTATTTT. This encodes CASSFRADTQYF.